Sequencing of this T cell receptor beta chain was carried out in a study of CD8 T cells in ankylosing spondylitis. Study-level results: Disease-linked clones were found to be CD8+ and relatively rare in peripheral blood. According to the report, clones linked to the disease were significantly enriched in matched synovial fluid samples taken from ankylosing spondylitis patients. Blood from ankylosing spondylitis patients appeared to carry a characteristic roughly eight-variant TCR beta motif.

TCR beta libraries were made by quantitative 5'-RACE with molecular barcodes. TCRdb passed the 5' RACE reads through MiXCR, listing each CDR3 protein once. Of 200,000 to 250,000 distinct CDR3 sequences listed, around 8% are singletons. The CDR3 has 13 residues. Germline-derived CDR1 and CDR2 are SGHAT and FQNNGV. Trimming took 7 bases from V and 9 from J, leaving 16 bases between them. This clonotype was observed at least ten times. Its antigen is undetermined. Source material: blood, either unsorted or a sorted T cell fraction (not recorded which). The chain links TRBV11-2 to TRBJ2-1; a weak D match, TRBD1 (7 bases). The sequence was collected from a female donor with ankylosing spondylitis or in good health (not recorded which). CDR3 residues: CASNPSGGGEQFF. For the CDR3, the DNA is TGTGCCAGCAACCCCTCAGGGGGAGGTGAGCAGTTCTTC.